Described below is a single TCR beta chain sequence and its context. Its cognate antigen is unknown. With V trimmed by 5 bases and J by 0 bases, 5 bases remained unmatched. Germline CDR1 reads SGHRS; CDR2 reads YFSETQ. The CDR3 loop spans 14 amino acids. This entry is derived from a study of T-cell memory formation after mild COVID-19. Study at large: TCR clusters mostly belonged to single donors.

The study, taken as a whole, reports: Balance between CD4 and CD8 was seen in clones contracting day 15 to 85, and a CD4+ lean was seen in later expanders. Those CD4+ clones that contracted were mainly in CM and EM (CD8+ ones in EMRA).

The TCR alpha and TCR beta cDNA libraries, bearing sample barcodes and UMIs, were generated by 5'RACE using constant-segment primers. TCRdb ran MiXCR on the 5' RACE reads and lists one entry per CDR3 protein. In the table there are around 470,000 distinct CDR3 sequences, roughly 20% of which are singletons. The clonotype was recovered from an adult woman who had mild COVID-19 (a few samples of this study predate the infection). Cell type and time point are not known. Sequencing input: PBMCs or a T cell subset sorted from them (not recorded which). The chain couples TRBV5-1 to TRBJ2-7; 7 bases are shared with TRBD1. Here the CDR3 reads CASRSGQNSYEQYF. As DNA, the CDR3 is TGCGCCAGCAGGTCGGGACAGAACTCCTACGAGCAGTACTTC.